The rows below give T cell receptor beta chains drawn from one sample of a study of blood T cell repertoires in COVID-19. This table comes from immunoSEQ multiplex PCR, and its TCRdb copy is limited to in-frame clones, with some not included. This sample has under 300,000 clones, with roughly 84% found just once. The sequenced sample was PBMCs or T cells enriched from blood (not recorded which). These receptors were taken from a woman in her fifties or sixties who had been exposed to COVID-19. Each CDR3 is given with its conserved first and last residue. A D gene is named only where the DNA matches it firmly. The size field is filled for only some rows; it gives once, few, many or a size class.

D	V	size	J	DNA	CDR3
TRBD2	TRBV14	.	TRBJ2-1	TGTGCCAGCAGCCAAGTAGCGGGCTCCTACAATGAGCAGTTCTTC	CASSQVAGSYNEQFF
TRBD1	TRBV24-1	.	TRBJ2-1	TGTGCCACTAAACAGGGGGCTGTTAATGAGCAGTTCTTC	CATKQGAVNEQFF
TRBD1	TRBV7-6	.	TRBJ2-7	TGTGCCAGCAGCTCGGGGACAGGGTCATACGAGCAGTACTTC	CASSSGTGSYEQYF
.	TRBV14	once	TRBJ2-4	TGTGCCAGCAGCCAAGTCCGGGGTCACATTCAGTACTTC	CASSQVRGHIQYF
.	TRBV3-1/TRBV3-2	.	TRBJ2-1	TGTGCCAGCAGCCGGGACTTGTTCAATGAGCAGTTCTTC	CASSRDLFNEQFF
TRBD1	TRBV4-1	.	TRBJ2-7	TGCGCCAGCAGCCAAAGATCGGGACAGGGATACGAGCAGTACTTC	CASSQRSGQGYEQYF
.	TRBV2	.	TRBJ1-2	TGTGCCAGCGTCAGGCCCCCTCGGGGCTACACCTTC	CASVRPPRGYTF
.	TRBV19	.	TRBJ1-1	TGTGCCAGTAGTATTGTTTTCGCGGCTCAAGAGGCTTTCTTT	CASSIVFAAQEAFF
.	TRBV24-1	.	TRBJ2-1	TGTGCCACCGCGCAGGGGGGCCTGAATGAGCAGTTCTTC	CATAQGGLNEQFF
TRBD1	TRBV27	.	TRBJ1-2	TGTGCCAGCGGGACAGGGCCGTTTGAAGGCTACACCTTC	CASGTGPFEGYTF
.	TRBV28	.	TRBJ1-2	TGTGCCAGCAGTCCAGCCGGGACACTGGGCCATGGCTACACCTTC	CASSPAGTLGHGYTF
.	TRBV29-1	.	TRBJ1-1	TGCAGCGTCAATTTGGGGCGCAGTGAAGCTTTCTTT	CSVNLGRSEAFF
TRBD2	TRBV9	.	TRBJ2-2	TGTGCCAGCAGCGTATTAAGCGGGGGGGATGGCACCGGGGAGCTGTTTTTT	CASSVLSGGDGTGELFF
.	TRBV18	.	TRBJ1-1	TGTGCCAGCTCAGCGGGACGGAACACTGAAGCTTTCTTT	CASSAGRNTEAFF
.	TRBV19	once	TRBJ1-2	TGTGCCAGTAGCATCCAACAGGATTGGAACTATGGCTACACCTTC	CASSIQQDWNYGYTF
.	TRBV4-3	.	TRBJ1-2	TGCGCCAGCAGCCAAGAAGTCGCCAGATTCTATGGCTACACCTTC	CASSQEVARFYGYTF
TRBD1	TRBV2	.	TRBJ1-3	TGTGCCAGCATTTTCGACAGGGTAGGAAACACCATATATTTT	CASIFDRVGNTIYF
.	TRBV5-6	once	TRBJ1-2	TGTGCCAGCAGCCGACAGTTAGAGAGGGGCTACACCTTC	CASSRQLERGYTF
TRBD1	TRBV2	.	TRBJ1-5	TGTGCCAGCAGAGGAGACAGGGGATCAATATCGGATCAGCCCCAGCATTTT	CASRGDRGSISDQPQHF
.	TRBV5-1	.	TRBJ2-5	TGCGCCAGCAGCTTGGACGGCAGGGTGTACGAGACCCAGTACTTC	CASSLDGRVYETQYF
.	TRBV7-9	few	TRBJ2-2	TGTGCCAGCAGCTCCCTGGACAGCAACCCCACCGGGGAGCTGTTTTTT	CASSSLDSNPTGELFF
.	TRBV6-5	.	TRBJ2-7	TGTGCCAGCAACCCTAGCCTTTCCTACGAGCAGTACTTC	CASNPSLSYEQYF
.	TRBV27	.	TRBJ1-4	TGTGCCAGCAGTTTATCGAACACGGAGAATGAAAAACTGTTTTTT	CASSLSNTENEKLFF
.	TRBV30	.	TRBJ2-2	TGTGCCTGGAGGCTGACAGCTAACACCGGGGAGCTGTTTTTT	CAWRLTANTGELFF
.	TRBV5-1	.	TRBJ1-2	TGCGCCAGCAGCCCGGGATTTAACTATGGCTACACCTTC	CASSPGFNYGYTF
TRBD1	TRBV11-2	.	TRBJ2-3	TGTGCCAGCAGGCCGCTCAGGGGGCGGCTGGATACGCAGTATTTT	CASRPLRGRLDTQYF
.	TRBV5-1	once	TRBJ2-3	TGCGCCTGCTCCAGCTTGCGGGGGCAGGGAGATACGCAGTATTTT	CACSSLRGQGDTQYF
TRBD2	TRBV5-4	.	TRBJ2-1	TGTGCCAGCAGCGAGCCCGGGACTAGCGGGGGGGAGCAGTTCTTC	CASSEPGTSGGEQFF
TRBD2	TRBV18	.	TRBJ2-1	TGTGCCAGCTCAGGACTGGCGGGGGGGTACAATGAGCAGTTCTTC	CASSGLAGGYNEQFF
.	TRBV5-1	.	TRBJ1-5	TGCGCCAACAATAGGAGGTATCAGCCCCAGCATTTT	CANNRRYQPQHF